These 7 T cell receptor beta chains came from one sample sequenced in a study of breast tumors, draining lymph nodes, adjacent tissues. Samples came from axillary lymph nodes draining the breast cancer. TCRdb analysed the multiplex PCR reads with MiXCR anew, one entry per CDR3 protein. This sample has over 150,000 distinct CDR3 sequences, with approximately 33% found just once. Sequencing was performed on axillary lymph node tissue. The receptors shown here come from a female donor with breast cancer. Some clones in this sample may be carry-over from other donors' samples.

This clonotype was recorded a few times. V usage is TRBV18 and J usage is TRBJ2-3; D is ambiguous. Trimming pared 4 bases from V and 0 bases from J, leaving 17 bases between. There are 17 residues in the CDR3. Looked up from germline, CDR1 is KGHSH and CDR2 is LQKENI. CDR3 sequence reads: CASSLRRPDPSTDTQYF. The CDR3 DNA reads as TGTGCCAGCTCACTGCGACGGCCCGACCCGAGCACAGATACGCAGTATTTT.

This clonotype was counted at least ten times. The chain joins TRBV25-1 to TRBJ2-7; unclear D gene. The CDR3 sequence is 13 residues long. The germline V gene encodes CDR1 MGHDK and CDR2 SYGVNS. Trimming shortened V by 5 bases and J by 4 bases, and 12 bases separated the two germline ends. The CDR3 region is CASSLFGPYEQYF. The CDR3 DNA is TGTGCCAGCAGTCTTTTTGGGCCTTACGAGCAGTACTTC.

The table lists this clonotype with many counts. This chain links TRBV2 with TRBJ2-5; D ambiguous. The CDR3 is 15 amino acids. Looked up from germline, CDR1 is SNHLY and CDR2 is FYNNEI. The germline V and J ends were trimmed by 6 bases and 5 bases, with 19 bases remaining between them. CDR3 protein: CASRAGSATGETQYF. DNA for the CDR3: TGTGCCAGCAGGGCCGGGTCCGCGACTGGGGAGACCCAGTACTTC.

This clonotype was observed a few times. This chain uses TRBV19 with TRBJ1-1, with a weak D call TRBD1 (5 bases). The V and J ends lost 8 bases and 0 bases respectively, with 13 bases between them. CDR3 size: 14 residues. Germline V lookup: CDR1 LNHDA, CDR2 SQIVND (reference sequence). CDR3 region: CASFGGSVNTEAFF. The CDR3 nucleotides are TGTGCCAGTTTCGGGGGTTCGGTGAACACTGAAGCTTTCTTT. The entire variable domain, with the rest obtained from reference TRBV19 and TRBJ1-1, is as follows: DGGITQSPKYLFRKEGQNVTLSCEQNLNHDAMYWYRQDPGQGLRLIYYSQIVNDFQKGDIAEGYSVSREKKESFPLTVTSAQKNPTAFYLCASFGGSVNTEAFFGQGTRLTVV.

This clonotype appeared once. The chain combines TRBV6-6 with TRBJ2-2, with 16 bases aligning to TRBD2. This CDR3 region has 20 residues. Germline values: CDR1 MNHNY, CDR2 SVGAGI (reference sequence). J gave up 1 base and V 5 bases, and 10 bases lay outside the gene matches. The CDR3 spells CASSPRPGLAGGRNTGELFF. The DNA for the CDR3 is TGTGCCAGCAGTCCCCGCCCGGGACTAGCGGGAGGGAGGAACACCGGGGAGCTGTTTTTT.

A word on this clonotype: A much more abundant neighbour one base away suggests this may be a read error. The V gene is TRBV5-6, the J gene TRBJ1-5, with 7 bases that match TRBD1. Trimming removed 2 bases from V and 7 bases from J; junction bases left unmatched: 6. CDR3 size: 14 residues. CDR1 SGHDT and CDR2 YYEEEE come from the germline V gene. The CDR3 sequence: CASSFGQARQPQHF. CDR3 DNA sequence: TGTGCCAGCAGCTTCGGACAGGCGAGGCAGCCCCAGCATTTT.

J is TRBJ2-7 and V is TRBV6-2 or TRBV6-3; D is undetermined. Trimming took off 4 bases at V and 2 bases at J, with 12 bases between the two ends. Germline V gene data show CDR1 as MNHEY and CDR2 as SVGEGT. The CDR3 length is 14 residues. The CDR3 is CASSSPKVAYEQYF. The CDR3 nucleotides read TGTGCCAGCAGTTCCCCCAAGGTAGCCTACGAGCAGTACTTC.